These 5 T cell receptor beta chains were sequenced from one sample in a study of cytomegalovirus exposure and HLA in healthy donors. The PCR employed 60 Vbeta primers together with 13 Jbeta primers. Clones were sequenced by immunoSEQ multiplex PCR, and TCRdb holds only the in-frame ones, with some missing. The data hold some 150,000 clones, with roughly 80% observed a single time. Specimen: PBMCs. These receptors originate from a woman aged 30 to 39 in good health and CMV-seropositive.

The chain links TRBV2 to TRBJ2-7; TRBD1 might be the D (6 bases). V lost 9 bases, J lost 2 bases, and 8 bases lay in between. Per germline, CDR1 SNHLY and CDR2 FYNNEI. This CDR3 comprises 11 residues. CDR3 in DNA: TGTGCCAGGGACAGCCCCTACGAGCAGTACTTC. Translated: CARDSPYEQYF.

This chain connects TRBV27 to TRBJ2-4; a possible D gene is TRBD1 (5 bases). Germline CDR1 MNHEY, CDR2 SMNVEV (reference sequence). This CDR3 is 15 amino acids long. V gave up 3 bases and J gave up 4 bases, with 13 bases separating them. The CDR3 bases are TGTGCCAGCAGTTTTGTGGCAGGGCTTAAAAACATTCAGTACTTC. It specifies CASSFVAGLKNIQYF.

DNA of the CDR3: TGTGCCAGCAGTTTAGCGCAGGGCGAAACAGATACGCAGTATTTT. Protein sequence: CASSLAQGETDTQYF. V and J are TRBV28 and TRBJ2-3, with a weak D call TRBD1 (5 bases). V lost 2 bases and J 3 bases, leaving 12 bases between the germline ends. CDR3 length: 15 amino acids. Germline CDR1 is MDHEN and CDR2 is SYDVKM. Looking up the rest from reference TRBV28 and TRBJ2-3 gives the full variable domain: DVKVTQSSRYLVKRTGEKVFLECVQDMDHENMFWYRQDPGLGLRLIYFSYDVKMKEKGDIPEGYSVSREKKERFSLILESASTNQTSMYLCASSLAQGETDTQYFGPGTRLTVL.

The gene calls are TRBV15 and TRBJ2-1; D is ambiguous. CDR3 length: 13 residues. Between the trimmed V and J ends, which lost 1 base and 6 bases, there was a span of 7 bases. From germline, CDR1 is LNHNV and CDR2 YYDKDF (reference sequence). CDR3 sequence reads: CATSRGPFNEQFF. DNA for the CDR3: TGTGCCACCAGCAGAGGTCCCTTCAATGAGCAGTTCTTC.

The chain uses TRBV27 and TRBJ1-2; D is unclear. The ends were cut back, 2 bases at V and 5 bases at J, with 21 bases in the middle. Germline V gives CDR1 MNHEY, CDR2 SMNVEV (reference sequence). The CDR3 extends over 17 amino acids. CDR3 in amino acids: CASSLGGTNGVYYGYTF. The CDR3 bases are TGTGCCAGCAGTTTAGGAGGCACCAACGGGGTCTATTATGGCTACACCTTC.